The T cell receptor (beta chain) described here comes from a study of blood T cell repertoires in COVID-19. The method was immunoSEQ multiplex PCR; TCRdb's version includes in-frame clones alone and lacks a portion of them. The data contain 90,000 to 120,000 clones, 70% to 90% of them seen just once; the ten biggest clones take up roughly 4.6%. The germline V gene has CDR1 SGHTA and CDR2 FQGNSA. Deletions cut 2 bases from V and 7 bases from J, with 12 bases between. This CDR3 spans 13 amino acids. Sample: peripheral blood. The clonotype was recovered from a man aged 35-49 years with active or convalescent COVID-19. The chain couples TRBV7-2 to TRBJ2-7; D uncertain. This chain's CDR3 is CASSLQVLLEQYF. DNA of the CDR3: TGTGCCAGCAGCTTACAGGTCCTCTTGGAGCAGTACTTC. Combining the CDR3 with reference TRBV7-2 and TRBJ2-7 gives the whole variable domain GAGVSQSPSNKVTEKGKDVELRCDPISGHTALYWYRQSLGQGLEFLIYFQGNSAPDKSGLPSDRFSAERTGGSVSTLTIQRTQQEDSAVYLCASSLQVLLEQYFGPGTRLTVT.